These 20 T cell receptor beta chains originate from one sample sequenced in a study of regulatory T cells in long-lasting Graves disease (dated by TCRdb to the early 2020s). The library came from multiplex PCR. Sequencer: Illumina HiSeq 4000. iRepertoire HTBI primers and Arm-PCR amplification of CDR3 regions were used to construct TCR beta libraries. The raw public reads went through TCRdb reprocessing: fastp at Q25, MiXCR clone calling, in-frame beta chains kept. Each entry is one CDR3 protein sequence, shown with its most common DNA and genes. The sample data list hundreds of thousands of distinct CDR3 sequences, and roughly 14% of these were observed just once. The ten most abundant clones make up about 10% of the sample. Read against the paper, the sample's time point label means: newly diagnosed GD, antithyroid drugs for less than 3 months. For both TCR sequencing and RNA sequencing, RNA was extracted from PBMCs in TRIzol.

The data were also submitted as part of a second study, on T cells in Graves' hyperthyroidism and ophthalmopathy.

Sequencing was performed on peripheral blood mononuclear cells (PBMCs), taken at new diagnosis, from a patient treated with antithyroid drugs. The receptors come from a man aged 30 to 39 with Graves disease. Donor details come from another sample of the same person, matched by shared clones.

In this sample, this clonotype turned up a few times. Mismatch with germline at one junction end may stem from a read error. The genes are TRBV5-6 and TRBJ2-5; 7 positions agree with TRBD2. There are 15 residues in the CDR3. Germline CDR1 is SGHDT and CDR2 is YYEEEE. The CDR3 region has the DNA TGTGCCAGCAGCCTCCTAGGGAAGCGGGAAGAGGCCCAGTACTTC. Translating it yields CASSLLGKREEAQYF.

This clonotype was counted between two and nine times. This may be a read error, as it is one base from a much larger clone. V gene TRBV12-3 or TRBV12-4 combines with J gene TRBJ1-1; 10 bases align to TRBD1. The ends lost 6 bases at V and 4 bases at J; junction bases unmatched: 11. The CDR3 length is 16 residues. The DNA for the CDR3 is TGTGCCAGCAGATCGGGACAGGGGCCCATGAGCACTGAAGCTTTCTTT. Amino acids: CASRSGQGPMSTEAFF.

This clonotype appeared a few times. The V call is TRBV7-9, the J call TRBJ2-1; D is possibly TRBD2 (6 bases). This CDR3 spans 15 amino acids. Trimming shortened V by 5 bases and J by 5 bases, and 16 bases separated the two germline ends. The germline gives CDR1 SEHNR, CDR2 FQNEAQ (reference sequence). This CDR3 reads CASSPWGTGHNEQFF. In DNA, the CDR3 is TGTGCCAGCAGCCCATGGGGGACTGGGCACAATGAGCAGTTCTTC.

This clonotype showed up many times. The chain links TRBV7-2 to TRBJ2-3; D is unresolved. The CDR3 is made up of 14 amino acids. Germline CDR1 and CDR2: SGHTA and FQGNSA. Trimming removed 2 bases from V and 6 bases from J, with 12 bases in between. The CDR3 bases are TGTGCCAGCAGCTTATATTCATTGGGGGATACGCAGTATTTT. Its translation: CASSLYSLGDTQYF.

The V and J genes are TRBV4-1 and TRBJ1-2, with 7 nucleotides matching TRBD1. The CDR3 loop spans 18 amino acids. Trimming cost V 2 bases and J 2 bases; bases outside gene matches: 14. CDR1 is MGHRA, CDR2 YSYEKL, per germline. This chain's CDR3 is CASSQPRPKGQFNYGYTF. CDR3 DNA: TGCGCCAGCAGCCAACCGCGCCCAAAGGGACAGTTCAACTATGGCTACACCTTC.

This clonotype occurred many times. V is TRBV28 and J is TRBJ2-5; 13 nucleotides match TRBD2. Germline lookup yields CDR1 MDHEN and CDR2 SYDVKM. Trimming removed 6 bases from V and 5 bases from J; junction bases left unmatched: 6. The CDR3 is made up of 15 amino acids. The CDR3: CASRLAGGGLETQYF. In nucleotides, the CDR3 is TGTGCCAGCAGACTAGCGGGAGGGGGGCTGGAGACCCAGTACTTC.

This clonotype was seen ten or more times. V gene TRBV7-9 combines with J gene TRBJ2-7; no firm D call. This CDR3 region has 14 residues. The V end lost 5 bases, the J end lost 2 bases, and 13 bases lay between the germline ends. Germline V gives CDR1 SEHNR, CDR2 FQNEAQ (reference sequence). The CDR3 DNA sequence: TGTGCCAGCAGCGCAGTCGGCAGCCCCTACGAGCAGTACTTC. Translation gives CASSAVGSPYEQYF.

The CDR3 region is CASSAWGPGTFTYNEQFF. As DNA, the CDR3 is TGTGCCAGCAGCGCGTGGGGGCCCGGAACCTTTACCTACAATGAGCAGTTCTTC. This chain connects TRBV5-4 to TRBJ2-1; D possibly corresponds to TRBD1 (6 bases). With 4 bases removed from V and 2 bases from J, the gap between germline ends came to 22 bases. Germline assignment: CDR1 SGHNT and CDR2 YYREEE (reference sequence). The CDR3 extends over 18 amino acids.

The rearrangement links TRBV28 to TRBJ2-7; 9 nucleotides agree with TRBD1. CDR1 is MDHEN, CDR2 SYDVKM, per germline. J was trimmed by 3 bases and V by 6 bases; bases with no gene match: 9. There are 15 residues in the CDR3. CDR3 residues: CASSQDGTGNYEQYF. The DNA of the CDR3 is TGTGCCAGCAGCCAAGACGGGACAGGGAACTACGAGCAGTACTTC.

In its sample, this clonotype was seen a few times. In DNA, the CDR3 is TGCAGTGCGTACCCCCTAGCACCTTCCTACGAGCAGTACTTC. This gives the protein CSAYPLAPSYEQYF. V is TRBV20-1 and J is TRBJ2-7; TRBD2 might be the D (5 bases). The V end lost 6 bases, the J end lost 1 base, and 16 bases lay between the germline ends. The CDR3 consists of 14 residues. Germline CDR1 and CDR2: DFQATT and SNEGSKA (reference sequence).

The rearrangement links TRBV20-1 to TRBJ2-3, with D unresolved. From germline, CDR1 is DFQATT and CDR2 SNEGSKA (reference sequence). V gave up 5 bases and J gave up 6 bases, with 9 bases separating them. This CDR3 comprises 11 residues. The CDR3 DNA is TGCAGTGCTGGTCAATACGATACGCAGTATTTT. Translating it yields CSAGQYDTQYF.

This sequence joins TRBV11-2 and TRBJ2-2; D gene ambiguous. The CDR3 length is 13 residues. In germline, CDR1 is SGHAT, CDR2 FQNNGV. V dropped 2 bases and J dropped 3 bases, with 4 bases sitting between them. The CDR3 DNA reads as TGTGCCAGCAGCTTACAGCACACCGGGGAGCTGTTTTTT. Translation: CASSLQHTGELFF.

This clonotype appeared many times. The chain has TRBV12-3 or TRBV12-4 and TRBJ2-5; maybe TRBD1 (7 bases). The germline V and J ends were trimmed by 5 bases and 5 bases, with 21 bases remaining between them. CDR3 length: 16 amino acids. CDR3 DNA: TGTGCCAGCAGTAGGGGGCCGGGAGTCTTCCAGGAGACCCAGTACTTC. This sequence encodes CASSRGPGVFQETQYF.

In its sample, this clonotype was seen many times. The CDR3 protein is CSARDRDKETETQYF. In nucleotides, the CDR3 is TGCAGTGCTAGAGATCGGGACAAGGAAACGGAGACCCAGTACTTC. V gene TRBV20-1 combines with J gene TRBJ2-5, with D possibly being TRBD1 (6 bases). CDR3 length equals 15 residues. Germline CDR1 is DFQATT and CDR2 is SNEGSKA (reference sequence). V was pared by 0 bases and J by 5 bases, with 16 bases between.

This clonotype has only a few counts. The junction and the germline gene differ at one end; a read error may be behind it. The V call is TRBV20-1, the J call TRBJ2-5; possibly TRBD2 for D (5 bases). The CDR3 consists of 12 residues. The V gene's germline CDR1 is DFQATT and CDR2 SNEGSKA (reference sequence). DNA for the CDR3: TGCAGTACTAGAGTTCGGCAAGAGACCCAGTACTTC. As protein: CSTRVRQETQYF.

As concerns this clonotype: Possible read error: a much larger clone is one base away. The genes are TRBV7-8 and TRBJ2-1; TRBD2 aligns across 10 bases. The CDR3 is 16 residues long. V gave up 5 bases and J gave up 8 bases; unmatched junction bases: 12. CDR1 and CDR2 from the germline V gene are SGHVS and FQNEAQ. The CDR3: CASSHMLAGAPDEQFF. In nucleotides, the CDR3 is TGTGCCAGCAGCCATATGCTAGCGGGAGCGCCGGATGAGCAGTTCTTC. Full variable domain (remainder filled in from reference TRBV7-8 and TRBJ2-1): GAGVSQSPRYKVAKRGQDVALRCDPISGHVSLFWYQQALGQGPEFLTYFQNEAQLDKSGLPSDRFFAERPEGSVSTLKIQRTQQEDSAVYLCASSHMLAGAPDEQFFGPGTRLTVL.

The V gene is TRBV3-1, the J gene TRBJ2-7; D is unresolved. The CDR3 is 13 amino acids. Germline CDR1 reads LGHDT; CDR2 reads YNNKEL (reference sequence). V shed 2 bases and J shed 4 bases, with 9 bases lying between them. The CDR3 DNA follows: TGTGCCAGCAGCCAACTCATGAATTACGAGCAGTACTTC. It specifies CASSQLMNYEQYF.

This chain connects TRBV7-9 to TRBJ2-7; D not certain. Germline CDR1 SEHNR, CDR2 FQNEAQ (reference sequence). The CDR3 length is 12 residues. V was pared by 7 bases and J by 2 bases, with 9 bases between. The CDR3 sequence: CASNAVTYEQYF. Written as DNA, the CDR3 is TGTGCCAGCAACGCAGTCACCTACGAGCAGTACTTC.

This clonotype has only a few counts. The chain links TRBV6-1 to TRBJ2-7, with D perhaps TRBD2 (6 bases). CDR1 and CDR2 (germline): MNHNS, SASEGT. Trimming removed 6 bases from V and 4 bases from J, with 19 bases in between. This CDR3 is built from 15 residues. CDR3 residues: CASRTSRGKKYEQYF. DNA of the CDR3: TGTGCCAGCAGAACCTCTCGCGGGAAAAAATACGAGCAGTACTTC.

Remarks on this clonotype: This sequence may be a read error, since a much larger clone differs from it by one base. The DNA of the CDR3 is TGTGCCAGCAGCGTAAGCCCTCCGACAGGAAACCCCTACGAGCAGTACTTC. It translates to CASSVSPPTGNPYEQYF. The chain employs TRBV9 and TRBJ2-7, with D perhaps matching TRBD1 (6 bases). The CDR3 spans 17 residues. The V gene's germline CDR1 is SGDLS and CDR2 YYNGEE. Between the trimmed V and J ends, which lost 1 base and 2 bases, there was a span of 19 bases.